The entry below describes one T cell receptor beta chain. Its specificity is not known. The data stem from a study of cytomegalovirus exposure and HLA in healthy donors. Libraries were prepared by immunoSEQ multiplex PCR; TCRdb keeps only in-frame clonotypes and omits some of them. The data show 50,000 to 65,000 clones, roughly 89% seen once. The CDR3 is 13 amino acids. Germline CDR1 and CDR2: MNHEY and SVGAGI. Trimming shortened V by 8 bases and J by 5 bases, and 13 bases separated the two germline ends. Points from the study as a whole: TCR beta chains numbering some 160 were designated cytomegalovirus-associated. Rare TCR sequences dominated, though some public TCRs recurred in many donors. In vitro confirmation showed a few CMV-associated chains to be CMV antigen specific.

The sequence derives from a woman aged 18-35 years in good health and CMV-seropositive. The chain employs TRBV6-5 and TRBJ1-5; D possibly corresponds to TRBD1 (6 bases). The sequenced sample consisted of PBMCs. CDR3 in DNA: TGTGCCAGCGGGATGGACAGCCATCAGCCCCAGCATTTT. It specifies CASGMDSHQPQHF.